These 26 T cell receptor beta chains came from one sample sequenced in a study of vaccination and CD4 T cells after COVID-19. Cultured CD4+ T cell DNA was sequenced using the Oncomine TCR Beta short-read assay. TCRdb used MiXCR to reprocess the PCR reads, holding one entry per CDR3 protein. This table has 19,000 or so distinct CDR3 sequences, roughly 40% appearing once. Treatment specified: approximately nine-day PBMC culture with coronavirus spike peptide pools or control peptides (ViraFEST assay). These receptors lack a known antigen. Source material: CD4+ T cells from blood, cultured in vitro. These receptors came from a human donor who had recovered from COVID-19.

The rearrangement uses TRBV20-1 and TRBJ2-7; TRBD2 matches 12 bases. Germline V gene data show CDR1 as DFQATT and CDR2 as SNEGSKA (reference sequence). The CDR3 totals 15 residues. V lost 3 bases to trimming and J lost 6 bases; unmatched junction nucleotides: 9. For the CDR3, the DNA is TGCAGTGCTAGCGCCTCTAGCGGGAGGGCCCGCGAGCAGTACTTC. This translates into CSASASSGRAREQYF.

This clonotype came up once. This chain joins TRBV4-1 and TRBJ2-7; the match to TRBD2 covers 12 bases. The V segment lost 4 bases and the J segment 5 bases; nucleotides outside the gene matches: 9. CDR1 and CDR2 from the germline V gene are MGHRA and YSYEKL. The CDR3 totals 16 residues. CDR3 DNA: TGCGCCAGCAGCCTATCGACTAGCGGGAGAACCCACGAGCAGTACTTC. It translates to CASSLSTSGRTHEQYF.

V usage is TRBV5-1 and J usage is TRBJ1-6; D is possibly TRBD1 (6 bases). This CDR3 is 17 amino acids long. With 7 bases removed from V and 2 bases from J, the gap between germline ends came to 19 bases. Germline V CDR1 and CDR2: SGHRS, YFSETQ. The CDR3 is CASGRGEGGTYNSPLHF. CDR3 DNA sequence: TGCGCCAGCGGCAGAGGGGAAGGGGGGACCTATAATTCACCCCTCCACTTT.

The chain recombines TRBV18 with TRBJ1-1, with D perhaps TRBD1 (5 bases). In germline, CDR1 is KGHSH, CDR2 LQKENI. The CDR3 totals 15 residues. V lost 3 bases and J 2 bases, leaving 13 bases between the germline ends. The CDR3 nucleotides read TGTGCCAGCTCACCGATACAGGCAGCTAACACTGAAGCTTTCTTT. It codes for CASSPIQAANTEAFF. The variable domain in full, completed from reference TRBV18 and TRBJ1-1, reads NAGVMQNPRHLVRRRGQEARLRCSPMKGHSHVYWYRQLPEEGLKFMVYLQKENIIDESGMPKERFSAEFPKEGPSILRIQQVVRGDSAAYFCASSPIQAANTEAFFGQGTRLTVV.

This chain connects TRBV20-1 to TRBJ1-2; maybe TRBD1 (5 bases). There are 12 residues in the CDR3. The V end lost 5 bases, the J end lost 4 bases, and 11 bases lay between the germline ends. Germline V gives CDR1 DFQATT, CDR2 SNEGSKA (reference sequence). In DNA, the CDR3 is TGCAGTGCTGGGACTTCTAGCTATGGCTACACCTTC. Protein product: CSAGTSSYGYTF.

The chain recombines TRBV6-1 with TRBJ2-3, with TRBD2 matching over 9 bases. Germline values: CDR1 MNHNS, CDR2 SASEGT. Trimming took 5 bases from V and 1 from J; bases not matched to a gene: 10. The CDR3 totals 17 residues. The CDR3 loop reads CASSLPSGKGGTDTQYF. The CDR3 bases are TGTGCCAGCAGTCTTCCTAGCGGGAAGGGAGGCACAGATACGCAGTATTTT.

This clonotype has only a few counts. The V and J genes are TRBV21-1 and TRBJ1-6; the D segment call TRBD1 is taken from the table without a DNA check. TRBV21-1 is noted as a pseudogene. The CDR3 length is 17 residues. CDR3 protein: CASSKVVIGTGYSPLHF. In DNA form, the CDR3 reads TGTGCCAGCAGCAAAGTGGTTATCGGGACAGGGTATTCACCCCTCCACTTT.

By sample fraction, this clonotype is medium-sized. The chain links TRBV12-3 or TRBV12-4 to TRBJ2-7; no reliable D call. V lost 2 bases and J lost 3, with 5 bases in between. This CDR3 is built from 12 residues. CDR3 nucleotides: TGTGCCAGCAGTTTAAACGGCTACGAGCAGTACTTC. Translating it yields CASSLNGYEQYF.

This chain connects TRBV6-2 or TRBV6-3 to TRBJ2-5; possibly TRBD2 for D (6 bases). The CDR3 runs 14 residues. CDR1 and CDR2 (germline): MNHEY, SVGEGT. Trimming pared 7 bases from V and 4 bases from J, leaving 16 bases between. The CDR3, as DNA: TGTGCCAGCAATCAGGAGGGAATGGGAGAGACCCAGTACTTC. The encoded protein is CASNQEGMGETQYF.

This clonotype has more than one count but fewer than ten. The chain links TRBV7-9 to TRBJ2-5, with TRBD2 matching over 10 bases. CDR1 and CDR2 (germline): SEHNR, FQNEAQ (reference sequence). This CDR3 region has 16 residues. The ends lost 1 base at V and 0 bases at J; junction bases unmatched: 2. In DNA form, the CDR3 reads TGTGCCAGCAGCTTAGTGGGGACTAGCGACCAAGAGACCCAGTACTTC. Translated, it gives CASSLVGTSDQETQYF.

The chain combines TRBV20-1 with TRBJ2-3, with TRBD2 matching over 7 bases. From germline, CDR1 is DFQATT and CDR2 SNEGSKA (reference sequence). Trimming cost V 3 bases and J 0 bases; bases outside gene matches: 3. There are 14 residues in the CDR3. DNA for the CDR3: TGCAGTGCTAGCGGGAGGTCGAGCACAGATACGCAGTATTTT. Translation: CSASGRSSTDTQYF.

The J gene is TRBJ1-2, the V gene TRBV29-1, with a weak D call TRBD1 (6 bases). Germline V CDR1 and CDR2: SQVTM, ANQGSEA. This CDR3 contains 12 residues. The V end lost 8 bases, the J end lost 6 bases, and 16 bases lay between the germline ends. DNA of the CDR3: TGCAGCCTCCGGACAGTGTCTAATGGCTACACCTTC. Its translation: CSLRTVSNGYTF. Full variable domain (outside the CDR3, taken from reference TRBV29-1 and TRBJ1-2): SAVISQKPSRDICQRGTSLTIQCQVDSQVTMMFWYRQQPGQSLTLIATANQGSEATYESGFVIDKFPISRPNLTFSTLTVSNMSPEDSSIYLCSLRTVSNGYTFGSGTRLTVV.

The CDR3 loop is CSANTRVGSSYNEQFF. The CDR3 DNA sequence: TGCAGTGCGAACACCCGCGTCGGAAGCTCCTACAATGAGCAGTTCTTC. The V call is TRBV20-1, the J call TRBJ2-1; D call uncertain. This CDR3 has 16 amino acids. Trimming took 6 bases from V and 0 from J, leaving 18 bases between them. The germline CDR1 and CDR2 sequences are DFQATT and SNEGSKA (reference sequence).

This clonotype showed up just a few times. This chain connects TRBV20-1 to TRBJ2-5, with 11 bases that match TRBD2. The junction had 6 bases not matched to a gene; V was cut back by 5 bases and J by 4 bases. Germline CDR1 and CDR2: DFQATT and SNEGSKA (reference sequence). CDR3 length: 14 residues. CDR3: CSALSGRAPETQYF. In nucleotides, the CDR3 is TGCAGTGCTCTTAGCGGGAGGGCCCCAGAGACCCAGTACTTC.

This clonotype showed up just a few times. The chain recombines TRBV7-9 with TRBJ2-7; tentative D call: TRBD1 (6 bases). The CDR3 runs to 13 residues. V was clipped by 5 bases and J by 3 bases, with 11 bases between them. CDR1 SEHNR and CDR2 FQNEAQ come from the germline V gene (reference sequence). CDR3 residues: CASSLRQDYEQYF. For the CDR3, the DNA is TGTGCCAGCAGCCTCCGACAGGACTACGAGCAGTACTTC.

The chain uses TRBV27 and TRBJ1-1; D unresolved. V lost 6 bases, J lost 2 bases, and 16 bases lay in between. The germline gives CDR1 MNHEY, CDR2 SMNVEV (reference sequence). The CDR3 covers 15 residues. Here the CDR3 DNA reads TGTGCCAGCAGACCAGCCGGGGAAGGAAACACTGAAGCTTTCTTT. Translation gives CASRPAGEGNTEAFF.

The V call is TRBV20-1, the J call TRBJ2-1; no clear D. V lost 1 base and J lost 5, with 9 bases in between. This CDR3 region has 13 residues. Germline CDR1 is DFQATT and CDR2 is SNEGSKA (reference sequence). The CDR3, as DNA: TGCAGTGCTAGAGGTGGATGGGACAATGAGCAGTTCTTC. Translating it yields CSARGGWDNEQFF.

In its sample, this clonotype was seen a few times. V and J are TRBV7-9 and TRBJ1-1; no clear D. Trimming removed 2 bases from V and 6 bases from J, with 10 bases in between. Germline CDR1 is SEHNR and CDR2 is FQNEAQ (reference sequence). This CDR3 spans 13 amino acids. CDR3 in amino acids: CASSLRSPSEAFF. In nucleotides, the CDR3 is TGTGCCAGCAGCTTAAGGTCACCGTCTGAAGCTTTCTTT.

V gene TRBV6-2 or TRBV6-3 combines with J gene TRBJ1-1; weak D call: TRBD1 (6 bases). V was pared by 6 bases and J by 6 bases, with 17 bases between. This CDR3 comprises 14 residues. Germline CDR1 reads MNHEY; CDR2 reads SVGEGT. In DNA form, the CDR3 reads TGTGCCAGCAGCCCACAGGGTGAGTTCGCTGAAGCTTTCTTT. The encoded protein is CASSPQGEFAEAFF.

The rearrangement links TRBV18 to TRBJ1-5; possibly TRBD1 for D (5 bases). The V gene's germline CDR1 is KGHSH and CDR2 LQKENI. V lost 2 bases to trimming and J lost 1 base, with 6 bases between them. This CDR3 has 14 amino acids. CDR3 in amino acids: CASSPGASNQPQHF. The DNA of the CDR3 is TGTGCCAGCTCACCAGGGGCGAGCAATCAGCCCCAGCATTTT.

The V and J genes are TRBV6-4 and TRBJ1-2; unclear D gene. Between the trimmed V and J ends, which lost 6 bases and 7 bases, there was a span of 24 bases. The germline V gene has CDR1 MRHNA and CDR2 SNTAGT. The CDR3 is 16 amino acids. In DNA form, the CDR3 reads TGTGCCAGCAGCGCCCTAAATGACCTGAAGGGAGGTGGCTACACCTTC. It translates to CASSALNDLKGGGYTF.

In its sample, this clonotype was seen a few times. The genes are TRBV20-1 and TRBJ2-2, with 9 positions matching TRBD2. Trimming at V came to 3 bases and at J to 2 bases, leaving 4 bases not matched to a gene. CDR1 is DFQATT and CDR2 is SNEGSKA in the germline V gene (reference sequence). The CDR3 is 15 residues long. CDR3 amino acids: CSASMGLANTGELFF. The DNA for the CDR3 is TGCAGTGCTAGTATGGGACTAGCCAACACCGGGGAGCTGTTTTTT.

This clonotype was detected a few times. The chain carries TRBV20-1 and TRBJ2-7; 9 nucleotides line up with TRBD1. Per the germline V gene, CDR1 is DFQATT and CDR2 is SNEGSKA (reference sequence). V shed 8 bases and J 2 bases; nucleotides not matched to a gene: 10. The length of the CDR3 is 14 residues. The CDR3 loop is CSPSPGQGAYEQYF. CDR3 nucleotide sequence: TGCAGTCCATCCCCGGGACAGGGAGCCTACGAGCAGTACTTC.

The chain couples TRBV20-1 to TRBJ2-7; D gene ambiguous. CDR1 and CDR2 (germline): DFQATT, SNEGSKA (reference sequence). The CDR3 is 17 residues long. The germline V and J ends were trimmed by 1 base and 2 bases, with 21 bases remaining between them. The CDR3 coding sequence is TGCAGTGCTAGAGTTCTCTACTCCAAGACTGCAGCCTACGAGCAGTACTTC. This encodes CSARVLYSKTAAYEQYF.

The chain carries TRBV20-1 and TRBJ1-2, with TRBD1 matching over 7 bases. CDR1 and CDR2 from the germline V gene are DFQATT and SNEGSKA (reference sequence). The CDR3 runs to 18 residues. Trimming took 3 bases from V and 8 from J; bases not matched to a gene: 24. This CDR3 reads CSASLRRQGKGAAGGYTF. For the CDR3, the DNA is TGCAGTGCTAGTCTAAGGAGACAGGGAAAAGGAGCAGCGGGCGGCTACACCTTC.

This chain connects TRBV10-3 to TRBJ1-1; 7 bases match TRBD1. The junction had 8 bases not matched to a gene; V was cut back by 10 bases and J by 0 bases. Germline V gene data show CDR1 as ENHRY and CDR2 as SYGVKD. This CDR3 region has 14 residues. CDR3 coding DNA: TGTGCCAGCAAGTTGACAGGGATGAACACTGAAGCTTTCTTT. This codes for CASKLTGMNTEAFF.